This T cell receptor beta chain was recovered during a study of response to subunit inactivated influenza vaccine. Notes on the study in general: Every seasonal influenza vaccination brings in few new T cells, the authors suggested.

MiXCR, applied by TCRdb to the RT-PCR reads, yields one record per CDR3 protein. The repertoire holds under 750,000 distinct CDR3 sequences, with 10% to 15% as singletons. Only a few counts were recorded for this clonotype. What it binds is unknown. The V gene's germline CDR1 is LGHNA and CDR2 YNFKEQ. This CDR3 has 18 residues. V shed 1 base, J shed 1 base, and the junction held 8 bases outside the gene matches. This clonotype was obtained from a man aged 45 to 65 who received an inactivated influenza vaccine. The sequenced sample was PBMCs from blood, obtained on the day of vaccination. The chain couples TRBV4-2 to TRBJ2-4; 9 nucleotides line up with TRBD2. CDR3 protein: CASSQGGSGSSAKNIQYF. The CDR3 DNA sequence: TGTGCCAGCAGCCAAGGTGGTAGCGGGAGCTCGGCCAAAAACATTCAGTACTTC.